This entry lists 25 T cell receptor beta chains sequenced from one sample in a study of blood T cells in healthy people across ages. It was with a sample-barcoded 5' primer and a J-beta primer mix that a second PCR of about 7 to 12 cycles was run. TCRdb independently ran MiXCR on the 5' RACE reads; one entry per CDR3 protein. This table has 1.5 million to 2 million distinct CDR3 sequences, 49% appearing once. Input material: blood. The receptors originated from a woman aged 35 to 49 in good health.

This clonotype was counted only a few times. The chain carries TRBV25-1 and TRBJ2-3, with a tentative D call TRBD1 (6 bases). Germline V CDR1 and CDR2: MGHDK, SYGVNS. The CDR3 consists of 13 residues. Trimming removed 10 bases at V and 3 bases at J, with 14 bases between. The CDR3 sequence: CAIQGEATDTQYF. The CDR3 nucleotides are TGTGCCATACAGGGAGAGGCAACAGATACGCAGTATTTT. The variable domain in full, with the rest retrieved from reference TRBV25-1 and TRBJ2-3, is EADIYQTPRYLVIGTGKKITLECSQTMGHDKMYWYQQDPGMELHLIHYSYGVNSTEKGDLSSESTVSRIRTEHFPLTLESARPSHTSQYLCAIQGEATDTQYFGPGTRLTVL.

This clonotype was picked up a small number of times. V usage is TRBV11-2 and J usage is TRBJ2-1, with D perhaps matching TRBD2 (6 bases). V gave up 3 bases and J gave up 9 bases, with 12 bases separating them. Germline assignment: CDR1 SGHAT and CDR2 FQNNGV. There are 13 residues in the CDR3. Here the CDR3 reads CASSFAGMGEQFF. As DNA, the CDR3 is TGTGCCAGCAGCTTCGCGGGAATGGGTGAGCAGTTCTTC.

V is TRBV5-6 and J is TRBJ1-2; D possibly corresponds to TRBD1 (5 bases). The germline V gene encodes CDR1 SGHDT and CDR2 YYEEEE. This CDR3 region has 15 residues. Trimming removed 2 bases at V and 2 bases at J, with 13 bases between. As DNA, the CDR3 is TGTGCCAGCAGCTTTCGAGGGGTAGCGAACTATGGCTACACCTTC. Protein product: CASSFRGVANYGYTF.

This clonotype was detected only once. This chain connects TRBV28 to TRBJ1-1; D not resolved. The CDR3 length is 15 residues. V shed 5 bases and J shed 4 bases, with 17 bases lying between them. CDR1 and CDR2 from the germline V gene are MDHEN and SYDVKM. The CDR3 reads CASSVTEWGGTEAFF. The DNA for the CDR3 is TGTGCCAGCAGTGTGACTGAGTGGGGAGGCACTGAAGCTTTCTTT. Together with reference TRBV28 and TRBJ1-1, the CDR3 gives the full variable domain: DVKVTQSSRYLVKRTGEKVFLECVQDMDHENMFWYRQDPGLGLRLIYFSYDVKMKEKGDIPEGYSVSREKKERFSLILESASTNQTSMYLCASSVTEWGGTEAFFGQGTRLTVV.

This clonotype occurred a few times. The chain employs TRBV6-5 and TRBJ1-6; perhaps TRBD1 as D (5 bases). Germline CDR1 and CDR2: MNHEY and SVGAGI. The V end was cut by 5 bases, the J end by 1 base, with 18 bases between. This CDR3 is built from 18 residues. The CDR3 sequence: CASSPRDSPRSYNSPLHF. DNA of the CDR3: TGTGCCAGCAGTCCTCGAGACAGTCCTAGGTCCTATAATTCACCCCTCCACTTT.

The rearrangement links TRBV12-3 or TRBV12-4 to TRBJ1-6; a weak D match, TRBD1 (6 bases). The CDR3 runs to 13 residues. V shed 9 bases and J shed 10 bases, with 16 bases lying between them. DNA of the CDR3: TGTGCCAGTAACAGGGTATGGGGATCACCCCTCCACTTT. Amino acid sequence: CASNRVWGSPLHF.

The gene calls are TRBV4-2 and TRBJ2-7; no clear D gene. Germline CDR1 is LGHNA and CDR2 is YNFKEQ. CDR3 size: 15 residues. The V end lost 1 base, the J end lost 2 bases, and 12 bases lay between the germline ends. The CDR3, as DNA: TGTGCCAGCAGCCAAGGGACCCGAGGACCCTACGAGCAGTACTTC. Residues: CASSQGTRGPYEQYF.

The rearrangement links TRBV6-5 to TRBJ2-1; the match to TRBD2 covers 8 bases. The CDR3 is 17 amino acids. Trimming at V came to 0 bases and at J to 4 bases, leaving 8 bases not matched to a gene. Germline loops: CDR1 MNHEY, CDR2 SVGAGI. CDR3: CASSYSPAGVQYNEQFF. DNA for the CDR3: TGTGCCAGCAGTTACTCGCCAGCGGGGGTCCAGTACAATGAGCAGTTCTTC.

The chain recombines TRBV12-3 or TRBV12-4 with TRBJ2-1, with a tentative D call TRBD2 (5 bases). The CDR3 has 15 residues. Trimming pared 2 bases from V and 2 bases from J, leaving 10 bases between. The CDR3 DNA reads TGTGCCAGCAGTTTATTGACTACCCCCTACAATGAGCAGTTCTTC. Translated: CASSLLTTPYNEQFF.

The chain has TRBV19 and TRBJ2-1, with 9 bases aligning to TRBD2. J lost 3 bases, V lost 3 bases, and 3 bases had no gene match. There are 15 residues in the CDR3. Germline V gene data show CDR1 as LNHDA and CDR2 as SQIVND (reference sequence). CDR3 coding DNA: TGTGCCAGTAGTATTGCGGGGGGGAACTACAATGAGCAGTTCTTC. This gives the protein CASSIAGGNYNEQFF.

The V call is TRBV23-1, the J call TRBJ2-5, with D perhaps matching TRBD2 (6 bases). The DNA end favors TRBJ2-7, so the J call may be wrong. TRBV23-1 is noted as an ORF with a role that remains uncertain. CDR3 length equals 17 residues. CDR3: CASSDERRGRRAYEQYF. CDR3 sequence (DNA): TGCGCCAGCAGCGACGAACGTCGGGGCCGGAGGGCCTACGAGCAGTACTTC.

This sequence joins TRBV4-2 and TRBJ2-7; D possibly corresponds to TRBD2 (5 bases). CDR3 length: 14 amino acids. The germline gives CDR1 LGHNA, CDR2 YNFKEQ. The ends were cut back, 0 bases at V and 4 bases at J, with 10 bases in the middle. The CDR3 region has the DNA TGTGCCAGCAGCCAAGATTATGGAGGTTACGAGCAGTACTTC. Translating it yields CASSQDYGGYEQYF.

In its sample, this clonotype was seen a few times. This sequence joins TRBV5-1 and TRBJ2-3, with D tentatively TRBD2 (6 bases). The CDR3 consists of 18 residues. V was pared by 1 base and J by 0 bases, with 18 bases between. CDR1 is SGHRS and CDR2 is YFSETQ in the germline V gene. The CDR3 coding sequence is TGCGCCAGCAGCTTGACCGACAAGGGAGGAACTAGCACAGATACGCAGTATTTT. Residues: CASSLTDKGGTSTDTQYF.

The chain is built from TRBV9 and TRBJ2-7; D is possibly TRBD1 (6 bases). The DNA end lines up better with TRBJ2-5; the J call may be wrong. The CDR3 is made up of 15 amino acids. Germline V gives CDR1 SGDLS, CDR2 YYNGEE. This CDR3 reads CASSGGQFRGETQYF. CDR3 nucleotides: TGTGCCAGCAGCGGCGGACAGTTTCGGGGAGAGACCCAGTACTTC.

The chain combines TRBV7-3 with TRBJ2-3; 9 bases are shared with TRBD2. Germline V lookup: CDR1 SGHTA, CDR2 FQGTGA. CDR3 length: 15 amino acids. The V segment lost 5 bases and the J segment 1 base; nucleotides outside the gene matches: 4. CDR3 in amino acids: CASSISGGRTDTQYF. In DNA, the CDR3 is TGTGCCAGCAGCATAAGCGGGGGGCGCACAGATACGCAGTATTTT.

This clonotype turned up a few times. The V call is TRBV7-2, the J call TRBJ1-5, with TRBD1 as a possible D gene (5 bases). The CDR3 loop spans 14 amino acids. V lost 9 bases and J 7 bases, leaving 19 bases between the germline ends. CDR1 and CDR2 from the germline V gene are SGHTA and FQGNSA. Here the CDR3 reads CASGFPGQRQPQHF. The CDR3 nucleotides read TGTGCCAGTGGGTTCCCAGGGCAGCGGCAGCCCCAGCATTTT.

V usage is TRBV5-6 and J usage is TRBJ2-5; 10 positions agree with TRBD1. Germline V gene sequence: CDR1 SGHDT, CDR2 YYEEEE. V gave up 0 bases and J gave up 1 base; unmatched junction bases: 9. CDR3 length: 18 amino acids. This CDR3 is CASSLGTGGSLVQETQYF. In DNA, the CDR3 is TGTGCCAGCAGCTTGGGGACAGGGGGGTCCCTCGTCCAAGAGACCCAGTACTTC. Combining the CDR3 with reference TRBV5-6 and TRBJ2-5 gives the whole variable domain DAGVTQSPTHLIKTRGQQVTLRCSPKSGHDTVSWYQQALGQGPQFIFQYYEEEERQRGNFPDRFSGHQFPNYSSELNVNALLLGDSALYLCASSLGTGGSLVQETQYFGPGTRLLVL.

V and J are TRBV10-1 and TRBJ2-4; D uncertain. The last part of the DNA fits TRBJ2-7 better; the J call may be wrong. Germline CDR1 reads WNHNN; CDR2 reads SYGVQD (reference sequence). The CDR3 consists of 12 residues. CDR3: CASSDMVGEQYF. In DNA, the CDR3 is TGCGCCAGCAGTGATATGGTGGGCGAGCAGTACTTC.

The chain has TRBV7-9 and TRBJ2-5, with D possibly called TRBD1 or TRBD2 (6 bases each). The CDR3 is made up of 15 amino acids. With 5 bases removed from V and 11 bases from J, the gap between germline ends came to 24 bases. Germline-derived CDR1 and CDR2 are SEHNR and FQNEAQ (reference sequence). The CDR3 DNA sequence: TGTGCCAGCAGCGGGGTGGGGGGCTCGAGGTATGAGCAGTACTTC. It codes for CASSGVGGSRYEQYF. The variable domain in full, completed from reference TRBV7-9 and TRBJ2-5, reads DTGVSQNPRHKITKRGQNVTFRCDPISEHNRLYWYRQTLGQGPEFLTYFQNEAQLEKSRLLSDRFSAERPKGSFSTLEIQRTEQGDSAMYLCASSGVGGSRYEQYFGPGTRLLVL.

This clonotype was counted only a few times. The rearrangement uses TRBV4-3 and TRBJ2-1; 10 bases are a match to TRBD2. This CDR3 has 16 amino acids. V shed 1 base and J 1 base; nucleotides not matched to a gene: 1. Germline V gene data show CDR1 as LGHNA and CDR2 as YSLEER. The CDR3 DNA follows: TGCGCCAGCAGCCAAGCTAGCGGGGGTTCCTACAATGAGCAGTTCTTC. Protein: CASSQASGGSYNEQFF.

This clonotype was observed a few times. This sequence joins TRBV6-2 or TRBV6-3 and TRBJ2-7; D uncertain. The CDR3 extends over 15 amino acids. The germline V and J ends were trimmed by 4 bases and 2 bases, with 15 bases remaining between them. The germline gives CDR1 MNHEY, CDR2 SVGEGT. CDR3: CASSSTQRLAYEQYF. The CDR3 coding sequence is TGTGCCAGCAGTTCCACTCAGCGATTGGCCTACGAGCAGTACTTC.

The rearrangement joins TRBV7-9 to TRBJ2-5; possible D gene TRBD1, 5 bases. CDR3 length: 14 amino acids. V gave up 4 bases and J gave up 11 bases, with 20 bases separating them. Per germline, CDR1 SEHNR and CDR2 FQNEAQ (reference sequence). CDR3 nucleotide sequence: TGTGCCAGCAGCTCCTATGGGGCTGGGAATGAGCAGTACTTC. This codes for CASSSYGAGNEQYF.

V and J are TRBV24-1 and TRBJ1-2; no definite D call. CDR3 length: 17 residues. CDR1 is KGHDR and CDR2 is SFDVKD in the germline V gene. Trimming stripped 4 bases from V and 4 bases from J, with 21 bases between. The CDR3 is CATSDPTTRPVPYGYTF. The CDR3 DNA reads as TGTGCCACCAGTGACCCGACAACCCGCCCCGTCCCCTATGGCTACACCTTC.

The V and J genes are TRBV5-1 and TRBJ1-2; possibly TRBD1 for D (5 bases). The CDR3 covers 14 residues. Germline lookup yields CDR1 SGHRS and CDR2 YFSETQ. Trimming took off 4 bases at V and 3 bases at J, with 13 bases between the two ends. The CDR3 DNA reads as TGCGCCAGCAGCATAACGACAGAATACTATGGCTACACCTTC. Translated, it gives CASSITTEYYGYTF.

The chain's CDR3 is CASSQDGRGRSSYEQYF. The CDR3 region has the DNA TGTGCCAGCAGCCAAGATGGCAGGGGCCGAAGCTCCTACGAGCAGTACTTC. The chain carries TRBV3-1 and TRBJ2-7, with D perhaps matching TRBD1 (6 bases). V lost 0 bases and J lost 0, with 15 bases in between. The CDR3 spans 17 residues. CDR1 is LGHDT and CDR2 is YNNKEL in the germline V gene (reference sequence).